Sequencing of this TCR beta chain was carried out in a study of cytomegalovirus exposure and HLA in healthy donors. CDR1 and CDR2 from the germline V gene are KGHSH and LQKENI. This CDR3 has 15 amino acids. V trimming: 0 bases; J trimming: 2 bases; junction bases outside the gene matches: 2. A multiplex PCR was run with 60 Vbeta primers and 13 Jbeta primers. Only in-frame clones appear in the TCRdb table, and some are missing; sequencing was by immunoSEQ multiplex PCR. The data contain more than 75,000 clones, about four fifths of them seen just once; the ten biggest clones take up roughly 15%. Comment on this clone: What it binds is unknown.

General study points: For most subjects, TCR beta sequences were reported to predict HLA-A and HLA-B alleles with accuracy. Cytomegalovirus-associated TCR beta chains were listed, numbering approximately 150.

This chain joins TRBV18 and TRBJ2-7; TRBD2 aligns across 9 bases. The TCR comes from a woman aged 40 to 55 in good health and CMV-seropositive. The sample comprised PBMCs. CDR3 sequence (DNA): TGTGCCAGCTCACCACCGGGACTAGCTGCCTACGAGCAGTACTTC. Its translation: CASSPPGLAAYEQYF.